This TCR beta chain was captured in a study of blood T cell repertoires in COVID-19 (dated by TCRdb to about 2020). About the investigation overall: Collaborator samples came from the United States, Italy and Spain and covered acute and convalescent phases of COVID-19. HLA class I and class II types, where available, came from metadata supplied by the sample provider rather than from assay-based typing. The material from the prospective study consisted of cDNA or gDNA derived from T cells, B-cell-depleted T cells, or PBMCs. The repertoires were made available in a free public database intended to serve as a resource for research on the immune response to SARS-CoV-2. Deeply sampled blood TCRbeta repertoires from subjects exposed to, actively infected with, or recovered from COVID-19 were included in the dataset. The samples were drawn from the first 160 participants of the ongoing ImmuneRACE study and from more than 1,000 subjects provided by 6 global collaborators. A de-identified subject ID, COVID-19 status, age in years and sex were almost always included in the sample metadata.

Study-level results and caveats: The quantity of clinical and demographic metadata differed by source and by participant and was supplied without curation.

TCRbeta CDR3 regions were amplified from genomic DNA by means of the immunoSEQ Assay, a bias-controlled multiplex PCR. As for how the authors treated the data: The number of nucleated cells in each sample was estimated from the amplification of reference gene primers within the assay. Sequence reads were collapsed and filtered to measure the absolute abundance of every unique TCRbeta CDR3 rearrangement. For each sample, productive Simpson clonality was calculated as the square root of Simpson's diversity index over productive rearrangements. TCRdb provides this immuneACCESS table in a form limited to in-frame rearrangements. Some clones are lacking; in checked studies, under half of them reflect an unresolved V gene, and why the rest are absent is not known. That table gives V, J and clone size, and the DNA gave D and trimming. Recorded for this sample are tens of thousands of clones; 80% to 90% of them occurred a single time. Of the sample, about 8.3% is held by the ten largest clones.

From cysteine to phenylalanine, the CDR3 is 18 amino acids long. The retained sequence is limited to the CDR3, 54 bases, with the frame set at the first base. Unmatched junction bases come to 13, with V trimmed by 0 bases and J by 2 bases. The germline V gene (reference sequence) provides CDR1 GTSNPN and CDR2 SVGIG. With respect to this clone: Its antigen has not been determined. Qualities for individual bases were not recorded, and no much larger clone is one base off.

Each collaborating institution followed its own protocols to collect whole blood in K2EDTA tubes. For TCRbeta analysis, collaborators shipped samples in one of three forms: frozen whole blood, isolated PBMCs, or DNA extracted from either of those sample types. The clonotype was recovered from a young man with acute or convalescent COVID-19. Sequencing was performed on peripheral blood. Rearrangement joined TRBV30 to TRBJ2-1; 7 of the junction bases match TRBD2. The bases are TGTGCCTGGAGTGTAGGGAGGGTGGAGCGGGGAGCCTACAATGAGCAGTTCTTC. It encodes CAWSVGRVERGAYNEQFF.